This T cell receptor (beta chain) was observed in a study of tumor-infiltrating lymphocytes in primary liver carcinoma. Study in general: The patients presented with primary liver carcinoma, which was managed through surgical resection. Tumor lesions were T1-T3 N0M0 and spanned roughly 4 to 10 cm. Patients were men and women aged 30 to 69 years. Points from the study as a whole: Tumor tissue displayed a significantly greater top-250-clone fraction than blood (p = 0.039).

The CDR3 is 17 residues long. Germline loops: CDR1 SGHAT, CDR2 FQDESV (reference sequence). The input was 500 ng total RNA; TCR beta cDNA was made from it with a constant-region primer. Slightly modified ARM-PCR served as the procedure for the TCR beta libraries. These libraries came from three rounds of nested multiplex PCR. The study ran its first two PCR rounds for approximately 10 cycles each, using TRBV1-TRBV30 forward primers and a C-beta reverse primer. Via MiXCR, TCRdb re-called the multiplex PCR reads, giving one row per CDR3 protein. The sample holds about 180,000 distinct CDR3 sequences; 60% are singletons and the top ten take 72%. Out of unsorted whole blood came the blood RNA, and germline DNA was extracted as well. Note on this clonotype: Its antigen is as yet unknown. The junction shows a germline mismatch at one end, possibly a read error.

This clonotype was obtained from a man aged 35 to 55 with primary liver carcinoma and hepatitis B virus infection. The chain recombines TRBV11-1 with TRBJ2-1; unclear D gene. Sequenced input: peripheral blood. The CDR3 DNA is TGTGCCAGCAGCGCCCCTATCGCGGAACTGCTATACAATGAACAGTTCTTC. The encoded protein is CASSAPIAELLYNEQFF.